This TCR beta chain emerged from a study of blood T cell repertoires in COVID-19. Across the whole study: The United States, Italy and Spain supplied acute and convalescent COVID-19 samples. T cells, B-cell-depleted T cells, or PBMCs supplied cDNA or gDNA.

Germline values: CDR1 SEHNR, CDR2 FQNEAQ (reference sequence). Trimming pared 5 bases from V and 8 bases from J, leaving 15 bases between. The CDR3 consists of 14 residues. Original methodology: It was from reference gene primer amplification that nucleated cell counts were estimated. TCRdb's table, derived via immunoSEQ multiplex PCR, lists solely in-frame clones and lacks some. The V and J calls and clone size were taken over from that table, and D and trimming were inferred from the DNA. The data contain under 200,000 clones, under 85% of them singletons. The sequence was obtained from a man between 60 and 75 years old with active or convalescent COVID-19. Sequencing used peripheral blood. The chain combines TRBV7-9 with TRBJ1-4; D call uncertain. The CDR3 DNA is TGTGCCAGCAGCCCCCCAGTTATGATAGAAAAACTGTTTTTT. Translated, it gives CASSPPVMIEKLFF.